These 32 T cell receptor beta chains share one sample of origin, sequenced in a study of blood T cells in healthy people across ages. Together with a sample-barcoded 5' primer, a J-beta primer mix was included in a second PCR lasting about 6 to 11 cycles. Each CDR3 protein is one row after TCRdb ran MiXCR on the 5' RACE reads. The repertoire holds over 1,300,000 distinct CDR3 sequences, with 59% as singletons. The sequenced sample was blood. All receptors derive from a young man in good health.

This chain joins TRBV30 and TRBJ1-2, with D unclear. The V and J ends lost 5 bases and 2 bases respectively, with 9 bases between them. Germline V lookup: CDR1 GTSNPN, CDR2 SVGIG (reference sequence). The CDR3 has 12 residues. The CDR3, as DNA: TGTGCCTGGCTTGGATCCAACTATGGCTACACCTTC. This encodes CAWLGSNYGYTF.

This chain joins TRBV6-6 and TRBJ2-7; 9 bases match TRBD2. The J call is doubtful: the DNA matches TRBJ2-5 better. CDR1 and CDR2 from the germline V gene are MNHNY and SVGAGI (reference sequence). The CDR3 consists of 15 residues. The CDR3 protein is CASRETSGNQETQYF. The CDR3 nucleotides read TGTGCCAGCAGGGAGACTAGCGGCAACCAAGAGACCCAGTACTTC.

V usage is TRBV5-1 and J usage is TRBJ2-1, with TRBD2 identical over 12 bases. Germline CDR1 and CDR2: SGHRS and YFSETQ. The V gene end was trimmed by 4 bases and the J gene end by 5 bases; junction bases not matched to a gene: 4. The CDR3 sequence is 15 residues long. The CDR3 region has the DNA TGCGCCAGCAGCCCGACTAGCGGGGGCCACAATGAGCAGTTCTTC. It encodes CASSPTSGGHNEQFF.

This sequence joins TRBV4-1 and TRBJ1-2; D possibly corresponds to TRBD1 (5 bases). This CDR3 region has 14 residues. In germline, CDR1 is MGHRA, CDR2 YSYEKL. V was cut by 4 bases and J by 8 bases, with 17 bases left in between. The CDR3 nucleotides are TGCGCCAGCAGCCGAGTCGGACAATTCAACGGCTACACCTTC. This sequence encodes CASSRVGQFNGYTF.

The chain is built from TRBV7-8 and TRBJ2-3; 7 bases are a match to TRBD2. Trimming took 1 base from V and 0 from J; bases not matched to a gene: 7. Germline V gene sequence: CDR1 SGHVS, CDR2 FQNEAQ. The CDR3 runs 17 residues. CDR3 nucleotide sequence: TGTGCCAGCAGCTTAGGAATGGGGGGGACTAGCACAGATACGCAGTATTTT. It encodes CASSLGMGGTSTDTQYF.

With respect to this clonotype: The junction departs from the called germline gene at one end, perhaps through a read error. The rearrangement uses TRBV29-1 and TRBJ1-2; D ambiguous. The CDR3 loop spans 17 amino acids. CDR1 SQVTM and CDR2 ANQGSEA come from the germline V gene. The CDR3 is CNVENRHSERSRYGYTF. The DNA of the CDR3 is TGCAACGTTGAAAATCGGCATTCGGAAAGATCTCGCTACGGCTACACCTTC. The full variable domain, completed using reference TRBV29-1 and TRBJ1-2, is SAVISQKPSRDICQRGTSLTIQCQVDSQVTMMFWYRQQPGQSLTLIATANQGSEATYESGFVIDKFPISRPNLTFSTLTVSNMSPEDSSIYLCNVENRHSERSRYGYTFGSGTRLTVV.

The CDR3 sequence: CAGRVGFQPQHF. The CDR3 DNA sequence: TGTGCCGGTAGGGTTGGGTTCCAGCCCCAGCATTTT. The chain links TRBV6-8 to TRBJ1-5; D unresolved. This CDR3 is built from 12 residues. Trimming cost V 11 bases and J 7 bases, with 15 bases left between them. In germline, CDR1 is MNHGY, CDR2 SAAAGT.

The chain links TRBV10-3 to TRBJ1-2; D unclear. Germline-derived CDR1 and CDR2 are ENHRY and SYGVKD. The V gene lost 0 bases and the J gene lost 4 bases, with 9 bases spanning the gap. CDR3 length: 14 amino acids. The CDR3 DNA sequence: TGTGCCATCAGTGAGTCATATACAGTCTATGGCTACACCTTC. It translates to CAISESYTVYGYTF.

The V and J genes are TRBV20-1 and TRBJ2-7, with D perhaps given as TRBD1 or TRBD2 (5 bases each). The CDR3 is 15 residues long. Germline CDR1 is DFQATT and CDR2 is SNEGSKA (reference sequence). The CDR3 coding sequence is TGCAGGAACGACGACCGGGACCGAGGGTCCTACGAGCAGTACTTC. It codes for CRNDDRDRGSYEQYF.

The chain is built from TRBV6-2 or TRBV6-3 and TRBJ1-1; D ambiguous. The CDR3 has 16 amino acids. Germline loops: CDR1 MNHEY, CDR2 SVGEGT. The germline V and J ends were trimmed by 0 bases and 1 base, with 12 bases remaining between them. The CDR3 loop reads CASSYSNGLPNTEAFF. In DNA form, the CDR3 reads TGTGCCAGCAGTTACTCGAATGGACTTCCGAACACTGAAGCTTTCTTT.

This clonotype has only one observation. At one of its ends the junction is not consistent with the germline gene, which may arise from a read error. The J gene is TRBJ2-3, the V gene TRBV7-9, with 9 positions matching TRBD2. The CDR3 length is 18 residues. CDR1 is SEHNR and CDR2 is FQNEAQ in the germline V gene (reference sequence). The CDR3 bases are TGTGCCAACAGCTTAATCGGACGAGCGGGGGGAGGCACAGATACGCAGTATTTT. It specifies CANSLIGRAGGGTDTQYF.

V usage is TRBV7-6 and J usage is TRBJ2-1; 10 nucleotides agree with TRBD2. The CDR3 totals 15 residues. Germline lookup yields CDR1 SGHVS and CDR2 FNYEAQ. V gave up 5 bases and J gave up 5 bases; unmatched junction bases: 6. In DNA form, the CDR3 reads TGTGCCAGCAGCAAGACTAGCGGGCGTAACAATGAGCAGTTCTTC. Its protein is CASSKTSGRNNEQFF.

V is TRBV4-1 and J is TRBJ2-7; D is ambiguous. The CDR3 consists of 16 residues. Germline lookup yields CDR1 MGHRA and CDR2 YSYEKL. V shed 1 base and J shed 2 bases, with 15 bases lying between them. The CDR3 sequence is CASSQGATPNPYEQYF. The DNA of the CDR3 is TGCGCCAGCAGCCAAGGGGCTACGCCTAATCCCTACGAGCAGTACTTC.

V is TRBV20-1 and J is TRBJ2-4; 7 bases line up with TRBD2. The DNA matches TRBJ2-7 better at its end, which makes the J call doubtful. Germline lookup yields CDR1 DFQATT and CDR2 SNEGSKA (reference sequence). The CDR3 spans 14 residues. DNA for the CDR3: TGCAGTGCTAGAGTGGCTAGCGGTAACTACGAGCAGTACTTC. Translating it yields CSARVASGNYEQYF.

The V and J genes are TRBV4-1 and TRBJ2-5; D remains unclear. CDR3 length equals 18 residues. Germline V gene lookup returns CDR1 MGHRA and CDR2 YSYEKL. V was shortened by 4 bases and J by 2 bases, with 23 bases between the two germline ends. CDR3 in DNA: TGCGCCAGCAGCCTAGTGTACGTAGGGCCGTTGAAACAAGAGACCCAGTACTTC. It codes for CASSLVYVGPLKQETQYF.

This chain joins TRBV20-1 and TRBJ2-7; D is perhaps TRBD2 (6 bases). Looked up from germline, CDR1 is DFQATT and CDR2 is SNEGSKA (reference sequence). V lost 3 bases and J lost 3, with 21 bases in between. The CDR3 is made up of 16 amino acids. This CDR3 is CSASGGPASLIYEQYF. The CDR3, as DNA: TGCAGTGCTAGCGGAGGGCCGGCGAGTTTAATCTACGAGCAGTACTTC.

The V and J genes are TRBV4-1 and TRBJ1-1, with D hard to call. CDR1 MGHRA and CDR2 YSYEKL come from the germline V gene. V lost 2 bases and J lost 1, with 8 bases in between. This CDR3 spans 14 amino acids. The CDR3 region is CASSQTRENTEAFF. Here the CDR3 DNA reads TGCGCCAGCAGCCAAACTCGAGAGAACACTGAAGCTTTCTTT.

This chain uses TRBV4-2 with TRBJ1-3, with TRBD1 as a possible D gene (5 bases). Trimming pared 1 base from V and 0 bases from J, leaving 16 bases between. The length of the CDR3 is 18 residues. The germline V gene encodes CDR1 LGHNA and CDR2 YNFKEQ. The CDR3 DNA sequence: TGTGCCAGCAGCCAAGCGGTAGGCAGGGCTTTCTCTGGAAACACCATATATTTT. Encoded protein: CASSQAVGRAFSGNTIYF.

The chain joins TRBV28 to TRBJ1-6; 7 nucleotides align to TRBD1. The CDR3 consists of 15 residues. V dropped 9 bases and J dropped 4; count of bases not matched to a gene: 9. Germline-derived CDR1 and CDR2 are MDHEN and SYDVKM. In DNA, the CDR3 is TGTGCCAGTGCGACAGGGCCCGTTTATAATTCACCCCTCCACTTT. Translating gives CASATGPVYNSPLHF.

This clonotype was observed a handful of times. The V gene is TRBV2, the J gene TRBJ2-1; possibly TRBD1 for D (6 bases). Trimming pared 7 bases from V and 3 bases from J, leaving 10 bases between. The germline V gene encodes CDR1 SNHLY and CDR2 FYNNEI. The CDR3 is made up of 13 amino acids. In DNA form, the CDR3 reads TGTGCCAGCAACTCGGACAGCTACAATGAGCAGTTCTTC. Translation gives CASNSDSYNEQFF. The entire variable domain, with the rest obtained from reference TRBV2 and TRBJ2-1, is as follows: EPEVTQTPSHQVTQMGQEVILRCVPISNHLYFYWYRQILGQKVEFLVSFYNNEISEKSEIFDDQFSVERPDGSNFTLKIRSTKLEDSAMYFCASNSDSYNEQFFGPGTRLTVL.

This rearrangement joins TRBV11-2 to TRBJ2-5; TRBD2 is a possible D gene (6 bases). Trimming took off 4 bases at V and 2 bases at J, with 17 bases between the two ends. There are 16 residues in the CDR3. The germline gives CDR1 SGHAT, CDR2 FQNNGV. The CDR3 protein is CASSSSYSSEQETQYF. DNA of the CDR3: TGTGCCAGCAGCTCCTCCTATTCTAGCGAACAAGAGACCCAGTACTTC.

The rearrangement joins TRBV20-1 to TRBJ2-3; TRBD2 matches at 10 bases. CDR3 length: 13 residues. Germline assignment: CDR1 DFQATT and CDR2 SNEGSKA (reference sequence). V lost 3 bases and J lost 5; bases outside the gene matches: 2. CDR3 sequence (DNA): TGCAGTGCTAGTCCTAGCGGGGGAGATACGCAGTATTTT. Protein: CSASPSGGDTQYF.

CDR3 region: CASSPRTSGGASGSNEQFF. In DNA, the CDR3 is TGTGCCAGCAGCCCTCGGACTAGCGGGGGGGCCTCGGGCAGCAATGAGCAGTTCTTC. The V call is TRBV7-2, the J call TRBJ2-1; TRBD2 matches 15 bases. Germline assignment: CDR1 SGHTA and CDR2 FQGNSA. The CDR3 covers 19 residues. J gave up 6 bases and V 5 bases, and 14 bases lay outside the gene matches.

This clonotype was observed a single time. The chain couples TRBV6-5 to TRBJ2-7; weak D call: TRBD2 (5 bases). The CDR3 has 15 residues. Germline CDR1 MNHEY, CDR2 SVGAGI. Deletions cut 2 bases from V and 7 bases from J, with 18 bases between. For the CDR3, the DNA is TGTGCCAGCAGTTACGCGGGCACATTAGAGCGGGAGCAGTACTTC. Its translation is CASSYAGTLEREQYF.

The rearrangement uses TRBV6-2 or TRBV6-3 and TRBJ2-1, with 8 positions matching TRBD2. Germline assignment: CDR1 MNHEY and CDR2 SVGEGT. Unmatched junction bases numbered 1, after V lost 0 bases and J lost 0 bases. The length of the CDR3 is 16 residues. DNA of the CDR3: TGTGCCAGCAGTTACTCAGCGGGGGACTCCTACAATGAGCAGTTCTTC. Its translation is CASSYSAGDSYNEQFF.

This clonotype was seen just once. This rearrangement joins TRBV5-1 to TRBJ2-7; D gene unclear. V shed 1 base and J shed 4 bases, with 15 bases lying between them. The CDR3 contains 15 residues. CDR1 is SGHRS and CDR2 is YFSETQ in the germline V gene. The CDR3 DNA reads as TGCGCCAGCAGCTTGAGGCGGCAGATGGGGTACGAGCAGTACTTC. Its protein product is CASSLRRQMGYEQYF. The whole variable domain, remainder taken from reference TRBV5-1 and TRBJ2-7, is KAGVTQTPRYLIKTRGQQVTLSCSPISGHRSVSWYQQTPGQGLQFLFEYFSETQRNKGNFPGRFSGRQFSNSRSEMNVSTLELGDSALYLCASSLRRQMGYEQYFGPGTRLTVT.

This clonotype was seen repeatedly, ten times or more. The chain has TRBV20-1 and TRBJ2-3; TRBD2 matches 10 bases. Germline loops: CDR1 DFQATT, CDR2 SNEGSKA (reference sequence). There are 16 residues in the CDR3. J gave up 4 bases and V 1 base, and 8 bases lay outside the gene matches. The CDR3 spells CSARGTSGDTADTQYF. CDR3 coding DNA: TGCAGTGCTAGAGGGACTAGCGGCGACACCGCAGATACGCAGTATTTT.

V usage is TRBV27 and J usage is TRBJ2-1; TRBD2 is a possible D gene (6 bases). The CDR3 contains 16 residues. The V end lost 5 bases, the J end lost 5 bases, and 19 bases lay between the germline ends. Germline V gene lookup returns CDR1 MNHEY and CDR2 SMNVEV (reference sequence). CDR3 bases: TGTGCCAGCAGTACATCGGCCCTGAGGAGGGACAATGAGCAGTTCTTC. Protein sequence: CASSTSALRRDNEQFF.

The genes are TRBV12-3 or TRBV12-4 and TRBJ1-2; D gene uncertain. CDR3 size: 14 residues. V was trimmed by 2 bases and J by 4 bases, leaving 11 bases between them. The CDR3 DNA reads as TGTGCCAGCAGTTTAAACCCAGGTGCCTATGGCTACACCTTC. Encoded protein: CASSLNPGAYGYTF.

This clonotype was seen a handful of times. The chain combines TRBV4-1 with TRBJ2-7; D remains unclear. Germline V lookup: CDR1 MGHRA, CDR2 YSYEKL. The CDR3 runs to 15 residues. Trimming left V 5 bases short and J 5 bases short, with 19 bases between. The CDR3 DNA reads as TGCGCCAGCAGCAAGCATGGTGGCGTCATTAACGAGCAGTACTTC. This codes for CASSKHGGVINEQYF.

This clonotype turned up a few times. The gene calls are TRBV18 and TRBJ2-7; 9 nucleotides align to TRBD1. Germline CDR1 KGHSH, CDR2 LQKENI. The CDR3 covers 13 residues. J gave up 5 bases and V 3 bases, and 2 bases lay outside the gene matches. The CDR3 nucleotides read TGTGCCAGCTCACCCACAGGGGGCCACGAGCAGTACTTC. Translated: CASSPTGGHEQYF.

The chain is built from TRBV7-8 and TRBJ2-1; D is possibly TRBD2 (5 bases). V lost 1 base to trimming and J lost 0 bases, with 13 bases between them. Germline assignment: CDR1 SGHVS and CDR2 FQNEAQ. The CDR3 length is 17 residues. CDR3: CASSLGRGLSSYNEQFF. The CDR3 DNA follows: TGTGCCAGCAGCTTAGGGCGCGGACTCAGCTCCTACAATGAGCAGTTCTTC. The whole variable domain, filled in from reference TRBV7-8 and TRBJ2-1, reads GAGVSQSPRYKVAKRGQDVALRCDPISGHVSLFWYQQALGQGPEFLTYFQNEAQLDKSGLPSDRFFAERPEGSVSTLKIQRTQQEDSAVYLCASSLGRGLSSYNEQFFGPGTRLTVL.